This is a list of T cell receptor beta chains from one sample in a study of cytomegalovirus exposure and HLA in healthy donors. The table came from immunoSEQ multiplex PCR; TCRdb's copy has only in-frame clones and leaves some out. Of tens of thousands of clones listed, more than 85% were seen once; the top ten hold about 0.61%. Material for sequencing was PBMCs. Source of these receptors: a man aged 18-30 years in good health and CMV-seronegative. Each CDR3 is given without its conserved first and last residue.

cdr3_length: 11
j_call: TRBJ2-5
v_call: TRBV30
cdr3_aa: AWSVQGRPTQY

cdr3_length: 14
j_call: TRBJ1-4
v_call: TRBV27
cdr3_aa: ASSSSRTGFNEKLF

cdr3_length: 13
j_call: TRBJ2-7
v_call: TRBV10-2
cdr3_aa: ASSDWAQVSYEQY

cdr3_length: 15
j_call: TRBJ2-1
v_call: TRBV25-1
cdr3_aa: ASSGLAGGLAYNEQF

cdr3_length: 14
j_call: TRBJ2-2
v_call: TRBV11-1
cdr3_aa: ASSRTSGSMTGELF

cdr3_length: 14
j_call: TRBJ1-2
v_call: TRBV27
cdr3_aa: ASSLFPRQGADGYT

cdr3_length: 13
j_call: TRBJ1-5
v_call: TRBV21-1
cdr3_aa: ASSPGTGGSQPQH

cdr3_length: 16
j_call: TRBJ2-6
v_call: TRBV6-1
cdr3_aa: ASSEGTGRLSGANVLT

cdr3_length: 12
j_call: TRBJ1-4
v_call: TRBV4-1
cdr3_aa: ASSPQGTNEKLF

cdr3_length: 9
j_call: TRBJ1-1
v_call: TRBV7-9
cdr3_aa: ASSVQYKAF

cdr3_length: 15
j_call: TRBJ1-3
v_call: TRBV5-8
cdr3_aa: ASSFRSTGFTGNTIY

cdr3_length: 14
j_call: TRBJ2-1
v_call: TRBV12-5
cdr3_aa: ASGSGAGVGYNEQF

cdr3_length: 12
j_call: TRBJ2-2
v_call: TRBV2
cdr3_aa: ASSGQGNTGELF

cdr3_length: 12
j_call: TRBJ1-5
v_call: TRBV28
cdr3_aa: ASSPGGEDQPQH

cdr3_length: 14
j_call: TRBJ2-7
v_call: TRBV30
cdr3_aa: AWSVKSPGVPLMQY

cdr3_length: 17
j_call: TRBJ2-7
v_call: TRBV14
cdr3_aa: ASSHDGTGGLPRSYEQY

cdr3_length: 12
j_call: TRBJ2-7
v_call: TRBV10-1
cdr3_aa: ASSRGDTTYEQY

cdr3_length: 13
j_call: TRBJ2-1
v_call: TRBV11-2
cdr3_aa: ASSFGQTWSNEQF

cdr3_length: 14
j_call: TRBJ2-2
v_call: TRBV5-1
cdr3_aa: ASSFSGTANTGELF

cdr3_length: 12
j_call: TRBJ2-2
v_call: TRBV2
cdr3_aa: ASVQQENTGELF

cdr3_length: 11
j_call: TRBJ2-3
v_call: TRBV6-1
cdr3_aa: ASKTSATDTQY

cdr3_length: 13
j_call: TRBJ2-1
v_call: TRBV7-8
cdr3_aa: ASSFDSPSYNEQF

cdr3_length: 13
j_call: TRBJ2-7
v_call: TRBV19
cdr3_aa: ASSIQRGAFYEQY

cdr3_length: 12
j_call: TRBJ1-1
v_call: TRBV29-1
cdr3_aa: SVMGQAMNTEAF

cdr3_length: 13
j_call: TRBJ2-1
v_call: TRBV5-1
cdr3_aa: ASSLELAGGNEQF

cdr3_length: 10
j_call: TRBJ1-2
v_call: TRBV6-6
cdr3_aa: ASSYPYYGYT